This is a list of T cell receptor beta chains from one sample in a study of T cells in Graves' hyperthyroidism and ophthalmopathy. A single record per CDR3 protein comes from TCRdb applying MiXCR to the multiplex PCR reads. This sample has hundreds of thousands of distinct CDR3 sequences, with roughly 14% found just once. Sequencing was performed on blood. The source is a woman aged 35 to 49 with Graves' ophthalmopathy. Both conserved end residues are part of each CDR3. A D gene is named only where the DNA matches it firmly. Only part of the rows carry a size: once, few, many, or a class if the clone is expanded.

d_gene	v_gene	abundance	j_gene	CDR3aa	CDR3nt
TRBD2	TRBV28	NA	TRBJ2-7	CASSPPGGRGHEQYF	TGTGCCAGCAGTCCCCCGGGGGGGAGGGGCCACGAGCAGTACTTC
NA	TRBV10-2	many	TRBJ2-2	CASSEFRTHTGELFF	TGCGCCAGCAGTGAATTTAGGACCCACACCGGGGAGCTGTTTTTT
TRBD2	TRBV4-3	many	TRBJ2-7	CASSPGLAGAYEQYF	TGCGCCAGCAGCCCGGGACTAGCGGGAGCCTACGAGCAGTACTTC
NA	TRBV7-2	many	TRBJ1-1	CASSLAGPGDTEAFF	TGTGCCAGCAGCTTAGCGGGTCCGGGGGACACTGAAGCTTTCTTT
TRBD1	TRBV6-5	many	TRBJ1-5	CASSPRQGDNQPQHF	TGTGCCAGCAGCCCAAGACAGGGCGATAACCAGCCCCAGCATTTT
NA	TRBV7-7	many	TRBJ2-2	CASSQGTGTGELFF	TGTGCTAGCAGCCAGGGCACGGGCACCGGGGAGCTGTTTTTT
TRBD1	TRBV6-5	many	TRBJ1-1	CASSQMTGAGYTEAFF	TGTGCCAGCAGTCAGATGACAGGGGCAGGATACACTGAAGCTTTCTTT
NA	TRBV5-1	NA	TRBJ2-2	CASRPTVDTGELFF	TGCGCCAGCAGGCCAACAGTCGACACCGGGGAGCTGTTTTTT
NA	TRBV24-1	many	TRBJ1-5	CATSLRGSDQPQHF	TGTGCCACCAGCCTTCGGGGCTCGGATCAGCCCCAGCATTTT
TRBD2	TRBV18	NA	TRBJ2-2	CASSPPTSGRYTGELFF	TGTGCCAGCTCACCACCGACTAGCGGGAGGTACACCGGGGAGCTGTTTTTT
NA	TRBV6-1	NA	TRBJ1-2	CASSEVLIGFYGYTF	TGTGCCAGCAGTGAAGTCCTGATTGGCTTTTATGGCTACACCTTC
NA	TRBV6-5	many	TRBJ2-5	CASSYPARLAQKTQYF	TGTGCCAGCAGTTACCCCGCCCGGCTAGCTCAAAAGACCCAGTACTTC
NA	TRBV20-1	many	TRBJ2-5	CSARDYRPDQETQYF	TGCAGTGCTAGAGATTATCGGCCCGACCAAGAGACCCAGTACTTC
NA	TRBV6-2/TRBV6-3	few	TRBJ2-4	CASSYSYTEPEKNIQYF	TGTGCCAGCAGTTACTCATATACCGAACCGGAAAAAAACATTCAGTACTTC
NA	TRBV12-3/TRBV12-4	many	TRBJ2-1	CASSLGTLGRQFF	TGTGCCAGCAGTTTGGGGACCCTGGGTCGGCAGTTCTTC
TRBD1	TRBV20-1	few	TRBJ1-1	CSATAPRQGSGTESFF	TGCAGTGCAACCGCCCCCAGACAGGGTTCGGGCACTGAATCTTTCTTT
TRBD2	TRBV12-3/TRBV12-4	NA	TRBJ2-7	CASSLTGTSGSHEQYF	TGTGCCAGCAGTTTAACGGGAACTAGCGGGAGTCACGAGCAGTACTTC
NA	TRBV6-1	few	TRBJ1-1	CASSQRGARGNTGAFF	TGTGCCAGCAGCCAAAGGGGGGCGCGCGGGAACACTGGAGCTTTCTTT
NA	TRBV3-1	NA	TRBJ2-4	CASSPRRVGDIQYF	TGTGCCAGCAGCCCCCGACGGGTGGGGGACATTCAGTACTTC
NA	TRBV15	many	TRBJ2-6	CATSIREGYGANVLTF	TGTGCCACCAGCATACGGGAAGGGTATGGGGCCAACGTCCTGACTTTC
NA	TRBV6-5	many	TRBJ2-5	CASSTPRGLETQYF	TGTGCCAGCAGTACCCCCCGGGGCCTTGAGACCCAGTACTTC
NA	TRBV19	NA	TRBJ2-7	CASSVGGRLYEQYF	TGTGCCAGTAGTGTGGGGGGCAGACTCTACGAGCAGTACTTC
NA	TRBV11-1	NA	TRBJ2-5	CASSPFGVGRQETQYF	TGTGCCAGCAGCCCCTTCGGGGTAGGCCGACAAGAGACCCAGTACTTC
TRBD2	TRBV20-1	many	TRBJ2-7	CSATTSGSYEQYF	TGCAGTGCTACTACTAGCGGGAGCTACGAGCAGTACTTC
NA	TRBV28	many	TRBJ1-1	CASRRLGGAFF	TGTGCCAGCAGGCGTTTGGGGGGAGCTTTCTTT
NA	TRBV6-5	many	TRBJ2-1	CASSSGWRDTVREQFF	TGTGCCAGCAGTAGCGGGTGGCGGGATACGGTAAGGGAGCAGTTCTTC
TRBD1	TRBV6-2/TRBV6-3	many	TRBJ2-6	CASSPSPTGFLIGANVLTF	TGTGCCAGCAGCCCTAGCCCGACAGGGTTCCTAATTGGGGCCAACGTCCTGACTTTC
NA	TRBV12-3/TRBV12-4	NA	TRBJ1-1	CASSSDHTEAFF	TGTGCCAGCAGTAGCGACCACACTGAAGCTTTCTTT
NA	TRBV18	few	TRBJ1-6	CASSPDLRQNSPLHF	TGTGCCAGCTCACCCGATCTGAGACAGAATTCACCCCTCCACTTT
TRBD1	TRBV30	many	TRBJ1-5	CAWSRGQGDQPQHF	TGTGCCTGGAGTCGGGGACAGGGGGATCAGCCCCAGCATTTT
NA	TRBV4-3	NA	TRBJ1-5	CASSQETGSQPQHF	TGCGCCAGCAGCCAAGAAACAGGGAGTCAGCCCCAGCATTTT
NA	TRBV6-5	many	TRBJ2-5	CASSYSMAQTQETQYF	TGTGCCAGCAGTTACTCGATGGCACAGACCCAAGAGACCCAGTACTTC
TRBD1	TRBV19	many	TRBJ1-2	CASRPGGGRGYGYTF	TGTGCCAGTAGACCAGGGGGGGGGCGCGGCTATGGCTACACCTTC
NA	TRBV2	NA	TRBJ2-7	CASSAQEGEYYEQYF	TGTGCCAGCAGCGCGCAGGAGGGGGAGTACTACGAGCAGTACTTC
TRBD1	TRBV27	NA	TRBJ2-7	CASSQGTGVLYEQYF	TGTGCCAGCAGTCAAGGGACAGGGGTGCTCTACGAGCAGTACTTC
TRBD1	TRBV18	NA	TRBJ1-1	CASSPPGTGSNTEAFF	TGTGCCAGCTCACCACCCGGGACAGGATCGAACACTGAAGCTTTCTTT
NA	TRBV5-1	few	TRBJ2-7	CASRSEGLEQYF	TGCGCCAGCAGATCAGAAGGGCTCGAGCAGTACTTC
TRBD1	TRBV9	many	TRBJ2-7	CASSPRQGAEDYEQYF	TGTGCCAGCAGCCCCAGACAGGGGGCCGAAGACTACGAGCAGTACTTC
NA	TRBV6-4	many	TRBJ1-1	CASSDLPNTEAFF	TGTGCCAGCAGTGACTTACCGAACACTGAAGCTTTCTTT
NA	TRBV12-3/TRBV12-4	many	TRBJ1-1	CASSLSQANTEAFF	TGTGCCAGCAGTTTGTCTCAGGCGAACACTGAAGCTTTCTTT
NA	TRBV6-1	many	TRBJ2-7	CASTKPGGGSYEQYF	TGTGCCAGCACCAAACCGGGCGGAGGGTCCTACGAGCAGTACTTC
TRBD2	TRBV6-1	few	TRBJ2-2	CASTKAGGHSGELFF	TGTGCCAGCACCAAAGCGGGAGGGCATAGCGGGGAGCTGTTTTTT
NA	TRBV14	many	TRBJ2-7	CASSPSGTPPYEQYF	TGTGCCAGCAGCCCTTCTGGGACTCCTCCTTACGAGCAGTACTTC
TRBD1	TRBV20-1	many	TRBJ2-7	CSARELGRTGVSYEQYF	TGCAGTGCTAGAGAGTTAGGACGTACAGGGGTATCCTACGAGCAGTACTTC
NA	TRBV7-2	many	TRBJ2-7	CASSLVDVEQYF	TGTGCCAGCAGCTTAGTCGATGTCGAGCAGTACTTC
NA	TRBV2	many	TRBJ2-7	CASSAVAYEQYF	TGTGCCAGCAGTGCGGTGGCCTACGAGCAGTACTTC
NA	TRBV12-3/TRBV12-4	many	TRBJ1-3	CASSGWGSSGNTIYF	TGTGCCAGCAGCGGGTGGGGGAGCTCTGGAAACACCATATATTTT
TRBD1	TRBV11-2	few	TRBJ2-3	CASSSHRGPADTQYF	TGTGCCAGCAGCTCACACAGGGGACCGGCAGATACGCAGTATTTT
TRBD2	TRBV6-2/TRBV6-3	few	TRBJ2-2	CASSLEGWASGRRELFF	TGTGCCAGCAGTTTGGAGGGCTGGGCTAGCGGGAGACGGGAGCTGTTTTTT
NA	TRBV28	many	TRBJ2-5	CASSLYGVGETQYF	TGTGCCAGCAGTTTATACGGGGTCGGGGAGACCCAGTACTTC
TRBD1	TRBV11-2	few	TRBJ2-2	CASSPFLGGGNTGELFF	TGTGCCAGCAGCCCATTCCTAGGGGGCGGGAACACCGGGGAGCTGTTTTTT
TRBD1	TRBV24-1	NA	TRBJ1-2	CATSEGDRNYGYTF	TGTGCCACCAGTGAAGGGGACAGAAACTATGGCTACACCTTC
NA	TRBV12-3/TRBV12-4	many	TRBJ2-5	CASSPTTGLETQYF	TGTGCCAGCAGCCCAACCACCGGTCTGGAGACCCAGTACTTC